This TCR beta chain comes out of a study of T cells in Graves' hyperthyroidism and ophthalmopathy. Whole-study findings and limits: Ophthalmopathy was told apart from stable hyperthyroidism by a 13 V-J model.

The study excluded patients with uncontrolled infection, other autoimmune disease, pregnancy or lactation. The source material, RNA transcripts, was used to amplify TCR beta CDR3 regions. HTBI primers were employed in a first-round RT-PCR of the TCR CDR3. In TCRdb, the multiplex PCR reads were re-called with MiXCR into one record per CDR3 protein. The sample has hundreds of thousands of distinct CDR3 sequences, 16% seen once. Germline V CDR1 and CDR2: MNHEY, SVGEGT. This CDR3 is 13 amino acids long. The germline V and J ends were trimmed by 6 bases and 2 bases, with 11 bases remaining between them. This clonotype was counted many times. The antigen is not known.

The clonotype comes from a woman aged 18-29 years with Graves' hyperthyroidism. The chain combines TRBV6-2 or TRBV6-3 with TRBJ2-7, with D tentatively TRBD2 (6 bases). Sample: blood. This CDR3 is CASSPGSTYEQYF. The CDR3 region has the DNA TGTGCCAGCAGCCCCGGGAGCACCTACGAGCAGTACTTC.